The present entry profiles one T cell receptor (beta chain) with its context. Germline-derived CDR1 and CDR2 are LGHDT and YNNKEL (reference sequence). V lost 1 base and J lost 7, with 11 bases in between. This CDR3 comprises 15 residues. Assay used: immunoSEQ multiplex PCR; TCRdb lists only in-frame clones, some missing. Of 90,000 to 140,000 clones in the sample, about four fifths were seen once. These data originate in a study of control samples from healthy donors and cancer patients. The specimen sequenced was blood. This sequence was found in a woman aged 45-59 years in good health. The rearrangement uses TRBV3-1 (or the pseudogene TRBV3-2) and TRBJ1-6; tentative D call: TRBD1 (6 bases). DNA for the CDR3: TGTGCCAGCAGCCAAGGCGGGACATTCAATTCACCCCTCCACTTT. This encodes CASSQGGTFNSPLHF.